These 18 T cell receptor beta chains were sequenced from one sample in a study of technical replicates of blood from a handful of donors. Some clones are missing from TCRdb's copy, which holds only in-frame ones; the method was immunoSEQ multiplex PCR. This table holds about 59,000 clones, 93% found once. Material for sequencing was PBMCs. Receptor source: a human donor in good health. Some clones in this sample may be carry-over from other donors' samples.

The V call is TRBV6-1, the J call TRBJ2-7; a possible D gene is TRBD1 (6 bases). Trimming shortened V by 4 bases and J by 1 base, and 20 bases separated the two germline ends. The CDR3 contains 17 residues. CDR1 MNHNS and CDR2 SASEGT come from the germline V gene. CDR3 nucleotide sequence: TGTGCCAGCAGTGGTGGGACATCACGATCCCTATCCTACGAGCAGTACTTC. This sequence encodes CASSGGTSRSLSYEQYF.

The CDR3 sequence: CASSPGQVRAYEQYF. Here the CDR3 DNA reads TGTGCCAGCAGCCCGGGACAGGTTAGGGCCTACGAGCAGTACTTC. The chain carries TRBV7-9 and TRBJ2-7; TRBD1 aligns across 8 bases. This CDR3 is built from 15 residues. Germline-derived CDR1 and CDR2 are SEHNR and FQNEAQ (reference sequence). V shed 5 bases and J 2 bases; nucleotides not matched to a gene: 8.

The rearrangement links TRBV5-4 to TRBJ1-5; D possibly corresponds to TRBD1 (5 bases). Germline V gene sequence: CDR1 SGHNT, CDR2 YYREEE (reference sequence). Trimming took 4 bases from V and 7 from J, leaving 12 bases between them. This CDR3 has 13 amino acids. This CDR3 is CASSPGLSQPQHF. CDR3 DNA sequence: TGTGCCAGCAGCCCGGGACTGTCACAGCCCCAGCATTTT. Full variable domain (remainder filled in from reference TRBV5-4 and TRBJ1-5): ETGVTQSPTHLIKTRGQQVTLRCSSQSGHNTVSWYQQALGQGPQFIFQYYREEENGRGNFPPRFSGLQFPNYSSELNVNALELDDSALYLCASSPGLSQPQHFGDGTRLSIL.

V and J are TRBV29-1 and TRBJ2-5; no clear D gene. Germline CDR1 and CDR2: SQVTM and ANQGSEA. The CDR3 has 11 amino acids. The V and J ends lost 4 bases and 1 base respectively, with 4 bases between them. CDR3 sequence reads: CSVASQETQYF. CDR3 nucleotides: TGCAGCGTTGCCAGCCAAGAGACCCAGTACTTC. The entire variable domain, with the rest obtained from reference TRBV29-1 and TRBJ2-5, is as follows: SAVISQKPSRDICQRGTSLTIQCQVDSQVTMMFWYRQQPGQSLTLIATANQGSEATYESGFVIDKFPISRPNLTFSTLTVSNMSPEDSSIYLCSVASQETQYFGPGTRLLVL.

This clone has a single count. V is TRBV5-1 and J is TRBJ1-4; D is undetermined. CDR3 size: 14 residues. In germline, CDR1 is SGHRS, CDR2 YFSETQ. The ends were cut back, 0 bases at V and 5 bases at J, with 8 bases in the middle. The CDR3 protein is CASSLDSPNEKLFF. CDR3 sequence (DNA): TGCGCCAGCAGCTTGGACAGTCCAAATGAAAAACTGTTTTTT.

The chain uses TRBV5-1 and TRBJ1-2, with D perhaps matching TRBD1 (5 bases). Trimming removed 1 base at V and 1 base at J, with 20 bases between. CDR1 and CDR2 from the germline V gene are SGHRS and YFSETQ. This CDR3 spans 18 amino acids. The CDR3 sequence is CASSLWGGGKTYNYGYTF. The CDR3 DNA reads as TGCGCCAGCAGCTTGTGGGGCGGTGGGAAGACATATAACTATGGCTACACCTTC.

This sequence joins TRBV5-6 and TRBJ2-1; D unclear. Germline values: CDR1 SGHDT, CDR2 YYEEEE. V lost 0 bases, J lost 0 bases, and 13 bases lay in between. The CDR3 extends over 17 amino acids. The CDR3 DNA reads TGTGCCAGCAGCTTGGCCTTTGGGTGGAGCTCCTACAATGAGCAGTTCTTC. It encodes CASSLAFGWSSYNEQFF.

This chain uses TRBV4-2 with TRBJ2-5; TRBD2 might be the D (6 bases). The V end was cut by 0 bases, the J end by 5 bases, with 13 bases between. CDR1 and CDR2 (germline): LGHNA, YNFKEQ. CDR3 length: 15 amino acids. The CDR3 nucleotides read TGTGCCAGCAGCCAAGATACTAGCCGGTTTGAGACCCAGTACTTC. It specifies CASSQDTSRFETQYF.

The chain uses TRBV5-4 and TRBJ2-4; 10 positions match TRBD2. J lost 2 bases, V lost 4 bases, and 6 bases had no gene match. The CDR3 has 16 residues. Germline CDR1 reads SGHNT; CDR2 reads YYREEE (reference sequence). The CDR3 reads CASSTKAGGSKNIQYF. CDR3 DNA: TGTGCCAGCAGCACAAAAGCGGGGGGGTCCAAAAACATTCAGTACTTC. Together with reference TRBV5-4 and TRBJ2-4, the CDR3 gives the full variable domain: ETGVTQSPTHLIKTRGQQVTLRCSSQSGHNTVSWYQQALGQGPQFIFQYYREEENGRGNFPPRFSGLQFPNYSSELNVNALELDDSALYLCASSTKAGGSKNIQYFGAGTRLSVL.

The chain links TRBV7-2 to TRBJ2-7; the match to TRBD1 covers 9 bases. The CDR3 is 15 amino acids. Looked up from germline, CDR1 is SGHTA and CDR2 is FQGNSA. V was clipped by 5 bases and J by 1 base; unmatched bases: 6. CDR3 region: CASSAPGQGSYEQYF. The CDR3 nucleotides read TGTGCCAGCAGCGCGCCGGGACAGGGATCCTACGAGCAGTACTTC. The full variable domain, completed using reference TRBV7-2 and TRBJ2-7, is GAGVSQSPSNKVTEKGKDVELRCDPISGHTALYWYRQSLGQGLEFLIYFQGNSAPDKSGLPSDRFSAERTGGSVSTLTIQRTQQEDSAVYLCASSAPGQGSYEQYFGPGTRLTVT.

CDR3 sequence: CASSSRLYEQYF. The CDR3 nucleotides are TGTGCCAGCAGCTCCCGTTTGTACGAGCAGTACTTC. The chain is built from TRBV13 and TRBJ2-7; D is uncertain. Deletions cut 4 bases from V and 4 bases from J, with 8 bases between. Germline values: CDR1 PRHDT, CDR2 FYEKMQ (reference sequence). The CDR3 sequence is 12 residues long.

The genes are TRBV7-7 and TRBJ1-1; maybe TRBD1 (5 bases). The CDR3 length is 13 residues. Germline V lookup: CDR1 SSHAT, CDR2 FNYEAQ (reference sequence). Between the trimmed V and J ends, which lost 5 bases and 6 bases, there was a span of 13 bases. For the CDR3, the DNA is TGTGCCAGCAGCACGGGGGGGGTTTCTGAAGCTTTCTTT. It encodes CASSTGGVSEAFF.

The chain links TRBV21-1 to TRBJ2-7; the D call in the table, TRBD1, was not verified against the DNA. TRBV21-1 is classified as a pseudogene. This CDR3 region has 15 residues. CDR3 bases: TGTGCCAGCAGCAAAGGACAGGGTCACTCCTACGAGCAGTACTTC. The encoded protein is CASSKGQGHSYEQYF.

The chain uses TRBV7-2 and TRBJ2-7, with D tentatively TRBD2 (5 bases). The CDR3 sequence is 13 residues long. Between the trimmed V and J ends, which lost 4 bases and 4 bases, there was a span of 11 bases. Germline CDR1 is SGHTA and CDR2 is FQGNSA. The CDR3 sequence is CASSSPPGYEQYF. For the CDR3, the DNA is TGTGCCAGCAGCTCCCCCCCGGGATACGAGCAGTACTTC.

The chain carries TRBV25-1 and TRBJ2-1; tentative D call: TRBD1 (5 bases). The CDR3 runs to 12 residues. V lost 2 bases and J lost 7, with 6 bases in between. Germline V gives CDR1 MGHDK, CDR2 SYGVNS. CDR3 in DNA: TGTGCCAGCAGTGAAAGGGGTAATGAGCAGTTCTTC. Amino acids: CASSERGNEQFF. Variable domain in full (rest from reference TRBV25-1 and TRBJ2-1): EADIYQTPRYLVIGTGKKITLECSQTMGHDKMYWYQQDPGMELHLIHYSYGVNSTEKGDLSSESTVSRIRTEHFPLTLESARPSHTSQYLCASSERGNEQFFGPGTRLTVL.

V usage is TRBV19 and J usage is TRBJ1-1; TRBD1 is a possible D gene (5 bases). Germline loops: CDR1 LNHDA, CDR2 SQIVND (reference sequence). With 3 bases removed from V and 1 base from J, the gap between germline ends came to 6 bases. CDR3 length equals 13 residues. CDR3 coding DNA: TGTGCCAGTAGTATCACAGGGAACACTGAAGCTTTCTTT. Translated: CASSITGNTEAFF.

The CDR3 spells CASSYTSGAYEQFF. The CDR3 DNA reads TGTGCCAGCAGTTACACTAGCGGGGCCTATGAGCAGTTCTTC. The chain carries TRBV6-5 and TRBJ2-1; 10 bases match TRBD2. CDR1 MNHEY and CDR2 SVGAGI come from the germline V gene. Trimming took 2 bases from V and 8 from J; bases not matched to a gene: 3. CDR3 size: 14 residues.

The chain links TRBV18 to TRBJ1-2; 8 bases align to TRBD1. This CDR3 comprises 14 residues. J gave up 8 bases and V 5 bases, and 10 bases lay outside the gene matches. Germline assignment: CDR1 KGHSH and CDR2 LQKENI. The CDR3 DNA follows: TGTGCCAGCTCAGCCGACAGGGGAAAGGCGGGCTACACCTTC. As protein: CASSADRGKAGYTF. The full variable domain, with the rest looked up from reference TRBV18 and TRBJ1-2, is NAGVMQNPRHLVRRRGQEARLRCSPMKGHSHVYWYRQLPEEGLKFMVYLQKENIIDESGMPKERFSAEFPKEGPSILRIQQVVRGDSAAYFCASSADRGKAGYTFGSGTRLTVV.